This T cell receptor beta chain was observed in a study of cytomegalovirus exposure and HLA in healthy donors. 60 Vbeta and 13 Jbeta primers were used in PCR. Clones were read by immunoSEQ multiplex PCR, and TCRdb kept only the in-frame ones, dropping some. The table lists hundreds of thousands of clones, 85% to 90% of them singletons. Study-wide results and limits: There were reportedly fewer N-insertions in an Asian-associated ancestry cluster than the roughly 670-donor mean, in a later analysis. The study found most TCR sequences rare, yet found some public TCRs in many donors. Likely technical artifact: a cluster of highly shared sequence variants.

Notes on this clone: Its antigen is currently unknown.

Germline CDR1 is LGHNA and CDR2 is YNFKEQ. This CDR3 has 15 amino acids. The V and J ends lost 5 bases and 1 base, in that order; junction bases with no gene match: 2. Healthy people donating bone marrow made up the donors. The chain carries TRBV4-2 and TRBJ2-3; 11 nucleotides agree with TRBD2. The clonotype was recovered from a woman under 30 in good health and CMV-seronegative. Sequencing was done on a sample of PBMCs. The CDR3: CASSLLAGGTDTQYF. DNA of the CDR3: TGTGCCAGCAGCTTACTAGCGGGGGGCACAGATACGCAGTATTTT.